These 32 T cell receptor beta chains were all obtained from the same sample, sequenced in a study of PD-1 blockade in mismatch repair-deficient tumors. Produced via immunoSEQ multiplex PCR; TCRdb's table is partial and in-frame only. This sample has 56,000 or so clones, with around 80% found just once. Sample: peripheral blood, taken 4 weeks after starting pembrolizumab. The receptors were sampled from an adult with mismatch repair-deficient cancer.

By frequency in the sample, this clone is medium-sized (0.01 to 0.1%). The chain uses TRBV2 and TRBJ2-7; D gene unclear. Germline V gene lookup returns CDR1 SNHLY and CDR2 FYNNEI. V was trimmed by 6 bases and J by 6 bases, leaving 12 bases between them. The CDR3 runs 12 residues. The CDR3 reads CASRYGVIEQYF. CDR3 sequence (DNA): TGTGCCAGCAGATATGGGGTTATCGAGCAGTACTTC.

The sample holds one count of this clone. The chain combines TRBV5-6 with TRBJ2-7; perhaps TRBD1 as D (5 bases). Trimming shortened V by 2 bases and J by 3 bases, and 15 bases separated the two germline ends. This CDR3 is built from 15 residues. Germline V gene sequence: CDR1 SGHDT, CDR2 YYEEEE. The CDR3 loop reads CASSFGRATYYEQYF. In DNA form, the CDR3 reads TGTGCCAGCAGCTTCGGCAGGGCCACTTACTACGAGCAGTACTTC.

The chain combines TRBV7-9 with TRBJ1-1; D is ambiguous. This CDR3 is built from 13 residues. V was trimmed by 0 bases and J by 11 bases, leaving 13 bases between them. Germline lookup yields CDR1 SEHNR and CDR2 FQNEAQ (reference sequence). As DNA, the CDR3 is TGTGCCAGCAGCTTAGCCGAGGGAGGTTTGGCTTTCTTT. This gives the protein CASSLAEGGLAFF.

The V call is TRBV27, the J call TRBJ1-3, with D perhaps matching TRBD1 (6 bases). CDR1 and CDR2 from the germline V gene are MNHEY and SMNVEV (reference sequence). V was cut by 6 bases and J by 4 bases, with 13 bases left in between. The CDR3 contains 14 residues. This CDR3 is CASRRGGEGNTIYF. In DNA, the CDR3 is TGTGCCAGCAGGCGGGGGGGCGAGGGAAACACCATATATTTT.

The chain employs TRBV28 and TRBJ1-3; 8 nucleotides line up with TRBD1. The CDR3 totals 16 residues. Per the germline V gene, CDR1 is MDHEN and CDR2 is SYDVKM. V lost 6 bases to trimming and J lost 3 bases; unmatched junction nucleotides: 10. In DNA form, the CDR3 reads TGTGCCAGCAGACCTACCAGGACAGGGAATGGAAACACCATATATTTT. It codes for CASRPTRTGNGNTIYF. The full variable domain, completed using reference TRBV28 and TRBJ1-3, is DVKVTQSSRYLVKRTGEKVFLECVQDMDHENMFWYRQDPGLGLRLIYFSYDVKMKEKGDIPEGYSVSREKKERFSLILESASTNQTSMYLCASRPTRTGNGNTIYFGEGSWLTVV.

V gene TRBV7-9 combines with J gene TRBJ2-5; TRBD2 matches 7 bases. Germline V gene data show CDR1 as SEHNR and CDR2 as FQNEAQ (reference sequence). This CDR3 is 15 amino acids long. The V segment lost 1 base and the J segment 2 bases; nucleotides outside the gene matches: 4. The DNA for the CDR3 is TGTGCCAGCAGCTTAGGGAGCGGGGATCAAGAGACCCAGTACTTC. Translating it yields CASSLGSGDQETQYF.

The chain combines TRBV19 with TRBJ1-4, with D perhaps matching TRBD1 (5 bases). Trimming took 3 bases from V and 5 from J, leaving 19 bases between them. The CDR3 is made up of 17 amino acids. Germline V lookup: CDR1 LNHDA, CDR2 SQIVND (reference sequence). This CDR3 reads CASSIGPPGASNEKLFF. The CDR3, as DNA: TGTGCCAGTAGTATCGGTCCACCCGGGGCATCAAATGAAAAACTGTTTTTT.

The rearrangement links TRBV9 to TRBJ2-3, with 10 positions matching TRBD2. Germline-derived CDR1 and CDR2 are SGDLS and YYNGEE. J was trimmed by 0 bases and V by 7 bases; bases with no gene match: 5. This CDR3 has 15 residues. CDR3 region: CASSEREGSTDTQYF. For the CDR3, the DNA is TGTGCCAGCTCAGAGCGGGAGGGAAGCACAGATACGCAGTATTTT.

This chain uses TRBV28 with TRBJ2-4, with a weak D call TRBD2 (5 bases). Germline CDR1 is MDHEN and CDR2 is SYDVKM. The CDR3 has 11 amino acids. Between the trimmed V and J ends, which lost 6 bases and 6 bases, there was a span of 6 bases. For the CDR3, the DNA is TGTGCCAGCAGAGGAGGAAACATTCAGTACTTC. Encoded protein: CASRGGNIQYF.

The chain is built from TRBV11-2 and TRBJ2-7, with 8 bases fitting TRBD2. This CDR3 comprises 15 residues. Unmatched junction bases numbered 8, after V lost 5 bases and J lost 2 bases. Germline assignment: CDR1 SGHAT and CDR2 FQNNGV. The CDR3 sequence is CASSQPGLVPYEQYF. For the CDR3, the DNA is TGTGCCAGCAGCCAACCGGGACTAGTGCCCTACGAGCAGTACTTC.

The chain employs TRBV6-5 and TRBJ1-5; no clear D gene. This CDR3 is built from 15 residues. Per germline, CDR1 MNHEY and CDR2 SVGAGI. V was shortened by 2 bases and J by 3 bases, with 11 bases between the two germline ends. The CDR3 DNA is TGTGCCAGCAGTTACGAACCGGGGAACAATCAGCCCCAGCATTTT. Protein product: CASSYEPGNNQPQHF.

CDR3 region: CARGTDNQPQHF. The CDR3 DNA is TGTGCCAGAGGGACAGATAATCAGCCCCAGCATTTT. The gene calls are TRBV2 and TRBJ1-5; TRBD1 matches at 7 bases. Losses at the gene ends were 9 bases for V and 4 bases for J; bases not matched to a gene: 3. CDR1 and CDR2 from the germline V gene are SNHLY and FYNNEI. The CDR3 runs to 12 residues.

The rearrangement uses TRBV9 and TRBJ1-2; 7 bases line up with TRBD1. The CDR3 contains 15 residues. The V gene's germline CDR1 is SGDLS and CDR2 YYNGEE. V dropped 1 base and J dropped 3; count of bases not matched to a gene: 6. The CDR3 nucleotides are TGTGCCAGCAGCGTAACGGCAGGGGGGGACTATGGCTACACCTTC. This translates into CASSVTAGGDYGYTF.

This clone has only a few counts. The chain recombines TRBV6-6 with TRBJ2-7, with a weak D call TRBD1 (5 bases). With 6 bases removed from V and 2 bases from J, the gap between germline ends came to 14 bases. The CDR3 contains 14 residues. CDR1 and CDR2 (germline): MNHNY, SVGAGI (reference sequence). CDR3 region: CASSQGHLAYEQYF. The CDR3 DNA follows: TGTGCCAGCAGCCAGGGCCACTTGGCCTACGAGCAGTACTTC.

The genes are TRBV2 and TRBJ1-1; no clear D gene. Germline V gene data show CDR1 as SNHLY and CDR2 as FYNNEI. V was shortened by 3 bases and J by 11 bases, with 10 bases between the two germline ends. This CDR3 region has 11 residues. The CDR3 DNA reads as TGTGCCAGCAGTGATAGTGTGTGGGCTTTCTTT. Translation: CASSDSVWAFF.

This chain uses TRBV21-1 with TRBJ1-5. TRBV21-1 is recorded as a pseudogene. CDR3 length: 19 residues. The CDR3 loop reads CASSKGWILEGTGNQPQHF. CDR3 nucleotides: TGTGCCAGCAGCAAAGGCTGGATTCTGGAGGGCACCGGCAATCAGCCCCAGCATTTT.

The V call is TRBV7-2, the J call TRBJ2-7; 8 positions match TRBD1. The CDR3 consists of 15 residues. V lost 5 bases and J lost 4; bases outside the gene matches: 10. Germline V CDR1 and CDR2: SGHTA, FQGNSA. The chain's CDR3 is CASSTSGTGRYEQYF. CDR3 bases: TGTGCCAGCAGCACCTCCGGGACAGGACGATACGAGCAGTACTTC. Full variable domain (outside the CDR3, taken from reference TRBV7-2 and TRBJ2-7): GAGVSQSPSNKVTEKGKDVELRCDPISGHTALYWYRQSLGQGLEFLIYFQGNSAPDKSGLPSDRFSAERTGGSVSTLTIQRTQQEDSAVYLCASSTSGTGRYEQYFGPGTRLTVT.

The V and J genes are TRBV7-2 and TRBJ2-7; D remains unclear. Trimming left V 1 base short and J 9 bases short, with 7 bases between. This CDR3 is 11 amino acids long. Germline V gene data show CDR1 as SGHTA and CDR2 as FQGNSA. The DNA for the CDR3 is TGTGCCAGCAGCTTAGAGGTGGTGCAGTACTTC. It specifies CASSLEVVQYF.

CDR3 nucleotides: TGTGCCAGCAGTTACAAAAGGCAGACCCCCTACGAGCAGTACTTC. It encodes CASSYKRQTPYEQYF. The chain uses TRBV6-7 and TRBJ2-7; D remains unclear. TRBV6-7 is an open reading frame, and its role is uncertain. This CDR3 has 15 amino acids. Trimming cost V 2 bases and J 2 bases, with 13 bases left between them.

The V gene is TRBV9, the J gene TRBJ2-3; TRBD2 matches at 10 bases. The CDR3 is 17 amino acids. Germline values: CDR1 SGDLS, CDR2 YYNGEE. V gave up 3 bases and J gave up 4 bases; unmatched junction bases: 11. The CDR3 DNA reads as TGTGCCAGCAGCGAACCTCTAGCGGGAGATCCCCCAGATACGCAGTATTTT. This translates into CASSEPLAGDPPDTQYF. Based on the CDR3 plus reference TRBV9 and TRBJ2-3, the full variable domain is DSGVTQTPKHLITATGQRVTLRCSPRSGDLSVYWYQQSLDQGLQFLIQYYNGEERAKGNILERFSAQQFPDLHSELNLSSLELGDSALYFCASSEPLAGDPPDTQYFGPGTRLTVL.

V gene TRBV10-2 combines with J gene TRBJ2-2, with D perhaps TRBD1 (5 bases). CDR1 is WSHSY and CDR2 is SAAADI in the germline V gene. Trimming took off 11 bases at V and 4 bases at J, with 11 bases between the two ends. The CDR3 loop spans 12 amino acids. CDR3 coding DNA: TGCGCCGCACAGGTTCCCACCGGGGAGCTGTTTTTT. This translates into CAAQVPTGELFF.

J is TRBJ2-3 and V is TRBV11-2; 11 bases map to TRBD1. J gave up 2 bases and V 4 bases, and 8 bases lay outside the gene matches. Germline CDR1 and CDR2: SGHAT and FQNNGV. CDR3 length: 17 amino acids. The CDR3, as DNA: TGTGCCAGCAGCTCCGTGGACAGGGGGCGAATCACAGATACGCAGTATTTT. It encodes CASSSVDRGRITDTQYF.

This chain joins TRBV7-2 and TRBJ2-3, with 7 positions matching TRBD1. V lost 5 bases and J lost 6; bases outside the gene matches: 8. Germline values: CDR1 SGHTA, CDR2 FQGNSA. The length of the CDR3 is 14 residues. The CDR3, as DNA: TGTGCCAGCAGCCCCGACAGGGCGTCGGATACGCAGTATTTT. Protein: CASSPDRASDTQYF. Full variable domain (rest looked up from reference TRBV7-2 and TRBJ2-3): GAGVSQSPSNKVTEKGKDVELRCDPISGHTALYWYRQSLGQGLEFLIYFQGNSAPDKSGLPSDRFSAERTGGSVSTLTIQRTQQEDSAVYLCASSPDRASDTQYFGPGTRLTVL.

J is TRBJ2-1 and V is TRBV21-1. TRBV21-1 represents a pseudogene. This CDR3 comprises 16 residues. In DNA form, the CDR3 reads TGTGCCAGCAGCCTAAGACCGAGTACCCGAACCAATGAGCAGTTCTTC. Protein product: CASSLRPSTRTNEQFF.

The chain is built from TRBV30 and TRBJ2-2, with D perhaps matching TRBD1 (5 bases). This CDR3 is built from 17 residues. The germline V gene encodes CDR1 GTSNPN and CDR2 SVGIG (reference sequence). V shed 0 bases and J shed 4 bases, with 18 bases lying between them. This CDR3 reads CAWSVTRQGRGTGELFF. The CDR3 nucleotides read TGTGCCTGGAGTGTAACTCGGCAGGGTCGTGGCACCGGGGAGCTGTTTTTT.

The chain has TRBV5-5 and TRBJ2-5; D remains unclear. Per the germline V gene, CDR1 is SGHKS and CDR2 is YYEKEE (reference sequence). The CDR3 extends over 15 amino acids. V was pared by 3 bases and J by 1 base, with 13 bases between. In DNA, the CDR3 is TGTGCCAGCAGCTCGCAATTCGGGCCCCAAGAGACCCAGTACTTC. Translated: CASSSQFGPQETQYF.

The V and J genes are TRBV15 and TRBJ2-1; 14 positions match TRBD2. CDR3 length: 18 residues. From germline, CDR1 is LNHNV and CDR2 YYDKDF (reference sequence). The ends lost 0 bases at V and 7 bases at J; junction bases unmatched: 8. DNA for the CDR3: TGTGCCACCAGCAGAGATCTGGGACTAGCGGGAGTCCGGAATGAGCAGTTCTTC. This translates into CATSRDLGLAGVRNEQFF.

The V gene is TRBV5-4, the J gene TRBJ2-3; D might be TRBD2 (5 bases). The CDR3 has 13 residues. Germline V lookup: CDR1 SGHNT, CDR2 YYREEE (reference sequence). V dropped 4 bases and J dropped 10 bases, with 16 bases sitting between them. Here the CDR3 reads CASSQEWRYAQYF. The CDR3 DNA is TGTGCCAGCAGCCAAGAATGGAGGTATGCGCAGTATTTT.

This clone was found a few times. The chain uses TRBV25-1 and TRBJ2-7, with a possible D match to TRBD1 (6 bases). CDR1 is MGHDK and CDR2 is SYGVNS in the germline V gene. V dropped 8 bases and J dropped 1 base, with 12 bases sitting between them. The length of the CDR3 is 13 residues. As DNA, the CDR3 is TGTGCCAGCGGACAGACAGCATCCTACGAGCAGTACTTC. It encodes CASGQTASYEQYF.

By sample share, this clone is medium-sized. This chain links TRBV12-1 with TRBJ2-7. TRBV12-1 is termed a pseudogene. The CDR3 consists of 16 residues. The CDR3 DNA reads as TGTGCCAGCAGCTTTTGGGTCACTGGACCTTACTACGAGCAGTACTTC. It yields the protein CASSFWVTGPYYEQYF.

The chain recombines TRBV11-2 with TRBJ2-1; TRBD2 aligns across 10 bases. The CDR3 sequence is 15 residues long. Unmatched junction bases numbered 9, after V lost 5 bases and J lost 8 bases. Germline V CDR1 and CDR2: SGHAT, FQNNGV. The CDR3 loop reads CASSPSGSIAHEQFF. The DNA of the CDR3 is TGTGCCAGCAGCCCTAGCGGGAGTATTGCGCATGAGCAGTTCTTC.

CDR3 nucleotide sequence: TGTGCCAGCAGCCGGCCCCGGGAGGGCCGGGAGACCCAGTACTTC. It translates to CASSRPREGRETQYF. The J gene is TRBJ2-5, the V gene TRBV7-9, with TRBD2 matching 8 bases. The CDR3 length is 15 residues. With 5 bases clipped from V and 5 bases from J, the junction kept 10 bases outside the gene matches. Germline V CDR1 and CDR2: SEHNR, FQNEAQ (reference sequence).